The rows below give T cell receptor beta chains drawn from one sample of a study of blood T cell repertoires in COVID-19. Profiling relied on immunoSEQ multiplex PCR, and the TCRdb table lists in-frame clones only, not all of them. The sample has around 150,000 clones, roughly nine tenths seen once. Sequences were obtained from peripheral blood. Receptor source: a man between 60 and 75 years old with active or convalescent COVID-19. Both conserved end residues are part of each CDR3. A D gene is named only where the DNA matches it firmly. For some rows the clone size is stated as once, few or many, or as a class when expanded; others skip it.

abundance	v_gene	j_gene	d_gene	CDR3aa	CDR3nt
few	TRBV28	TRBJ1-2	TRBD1	CASSSGQGYGYTF	TGTGCCAGCAGTTCCGGACAGGGCTATGGCTACACCTTC
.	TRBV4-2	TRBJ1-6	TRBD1	CASSQDAGTGTIYNSPLHF	TGTGCCAGCAGCCAAGATGCAGGGACAGGGACCATCTATAATTCACCCCTCCACTTT
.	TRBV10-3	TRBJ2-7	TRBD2	CAQSPSGGNYEQYF	TGTGCCCAGTCCCCTAGCGGAGGGAACTACGAGCAGTACTTC
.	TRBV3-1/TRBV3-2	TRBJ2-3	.	CASSQGLVVDTQYF	TGTGCCAGCAGCCAAGGACTAGTGGTAGATACGCAGTATTTT
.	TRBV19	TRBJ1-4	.	CASSSTQQSIHEKLFF	TGTGCCAGTAGTTCGACCCAACAGTCGATACATGAAAAACTGTTTTTT
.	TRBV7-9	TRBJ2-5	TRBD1	CASRPDRGQVNQETQYF	TGTGCCAGCAGACCTGACAGGGGGCAGGTGAACCAAGAGACCCAGTACTTC
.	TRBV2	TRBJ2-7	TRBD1	CASSDTGVPYEQYF	TGTGCCAGCAGTGATACAGGGGTTCCCTACGAGCAGTACTTC
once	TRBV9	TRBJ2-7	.	CASSVWGRGTYEQYF	TGTGCCAGCAGCGTCTGGGGGCGCGGAACCTACGAGCAGTACTTC
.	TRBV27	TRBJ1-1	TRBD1	CASSSWGGQGVEAFF	TGTGCCAGCAGTTCATGGGGGGGACAGGGGGTTGAAGCTTTCTTT
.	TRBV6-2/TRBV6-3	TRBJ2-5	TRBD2	CASSYGLAGHTETQYF	TGTGCCAGCAGTTACGGGCTAGCGGGGCATACAGAGACCCAGTACTTC
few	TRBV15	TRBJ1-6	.	CATSRQDRHNSPLHF	TGTGCCACCAGCAGACAGGACAGACATAATTCACCCCTCCACTTT
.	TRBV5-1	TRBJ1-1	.	CASSLEPGGEDLDTEAFF	TGCGCCAGCAGCTTGGAGCCGGGAGGAGAGGATTTGGACACTGAAGCTTTCTTT
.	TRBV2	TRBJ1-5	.	CASNLHRTDQPQHF	TGTGCCAGCAACCTCCACCGAACAGATCAGCCCCAGCATTTT
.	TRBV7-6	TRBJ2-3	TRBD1	CASSLAVGRGDTQYF	TGTGCCAGCAGCTTAGCGGTGGGCAGGGGGGATACGCAGTATTTT
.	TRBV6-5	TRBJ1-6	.	CASRGGEHNSPLHF	TGTGCCAGCCGGGGGGGCGAACATAATTCACCCCTCCACTTT
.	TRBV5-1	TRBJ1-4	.	CASSSPLMGGKLFF	TGCGCCAGCAGTTCACCCCTGATGGGGGGAAAACTGTTTTTT
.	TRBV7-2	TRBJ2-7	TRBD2	CASSSYTSGRGSYEQYF	TGTGCCAGCAGCTCGTATACTAGCGGGAGAGGGTCCTACGAGCAGTACTTC
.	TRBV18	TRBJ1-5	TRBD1	CASSEQGDQPQHF	TGTGCCAGCTCAGAACAGGGGGATCAGCCCCAGCATTTT
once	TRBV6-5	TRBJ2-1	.	CASRGWRGAYNEQFF	TGTGCCAGCAGGGGTTGGCGGGGCGCCTACAATGAGCAGTTCTTC
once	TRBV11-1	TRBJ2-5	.	CASSSDVGGRAKTQYF	TGTGCCAGCAGTTCGGACGTCGGGGGGCGGGCGAAGACCCAGTACTTC
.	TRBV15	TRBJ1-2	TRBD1	CATSRLQGQNGYTF	TGTGCCACCAGCAGGCTCCAGGGACAGAATGGCTACACCTTC
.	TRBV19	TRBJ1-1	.	CASSIGGRGASFHTEAFF	TGTGCCAGTAGTATAGGGGGGAGGGGCGCGTCGTTCCACACTGAAGCTTTCTTT
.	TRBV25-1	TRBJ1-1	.	CASSPPRSPNTEAFF	TGTGCCAGCAGTCCACCTAGGTCCCCGAACACTGAAGCTTTCTTT
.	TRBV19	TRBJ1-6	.	CASSIEGLTNSPLHF	TGTGCCAGTAGTATAGAGGGACTCACTAATTCACCCCTCCACTTT
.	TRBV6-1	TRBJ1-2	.	CASSEVFVGATSGYTF	TGTGCCAGCAGTGAAGTGTTCGTGGGGGCAACCAGTGGCTACACCTTC
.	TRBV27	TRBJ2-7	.	CASSLEGTIGYEQYF	TGTGCCAGCAGTTTAGAGGGCACCATTGGCTACGAGCAGTACTTC
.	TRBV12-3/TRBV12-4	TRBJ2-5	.	CASSKWGETQYF	TGTGCCAGCTCGAAATGGGGCGAGACCCAGTACTTC
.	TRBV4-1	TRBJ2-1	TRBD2	CASSPNDGTSGEQFF	TGCGCCAGCAGCCCTAATGACGGGACTAGCGGGGAGCAGTTCTTC
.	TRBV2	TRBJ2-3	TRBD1	CASSVDREVTDTQYF	TGTGCCAGCAGTGTGGACAGGGAAGTCACAGATACGCAGTATTTT
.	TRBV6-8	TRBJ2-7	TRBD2	CASRILAGGWYYEQYF	TGTGCCAGCAGAATCCTAGCGGGAGGGTGGTACTACGAGCAGTACTTC
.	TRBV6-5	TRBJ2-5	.	CASSYRYDQETQYF	TGTGCCAGCAGTTACCGGTATGACCAAGAGACCCAGTACTTC
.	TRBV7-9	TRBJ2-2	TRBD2	CASSFITGGLDTGELFF	TGTGCCAGCAGCTTTATTACGGGGGGGCTGGACACCGGGGAGCTGTTTTTT
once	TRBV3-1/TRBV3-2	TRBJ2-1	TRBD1	CASSQARGQIINNEQFF	TGTGCCAGCAGCCAAGCCCGGGGACAGATAATAAACAATGAGCAGTTCTTC
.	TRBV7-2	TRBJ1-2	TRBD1	CASSEGTGGGYTF	TGTGCCAGCAGCGAAGGGACAGGTGGCGGCTACACCTTC
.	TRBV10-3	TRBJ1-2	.	CAISEGRSNYGYTF	TGTGCCATCAGTGAGGGGAGGTCTAACTATGGCTACACCTTC
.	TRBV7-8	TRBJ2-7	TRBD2	CASSLVGTSGDYEEQYF	TGTGCCAGCAGCTTAGTAGGGACTAGCGGGGACTACGAGGAGCAGTACTTC
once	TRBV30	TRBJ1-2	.	CAWSVQVYGYTF	TGTGCCTGGAGTGTGCAGGTGTATGGCTACACCTTC
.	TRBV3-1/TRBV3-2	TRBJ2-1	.	CASSQDQGHYNEQFF	TGTGCCAGCAGCCAAGATCAGGGTCACTACAATGAGCAGTTCTTC
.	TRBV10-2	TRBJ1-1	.	CASTGLLNTEAFF	TGCGCCAGCACTGGACTGTTGAACACTGAAGCTTTCTTT
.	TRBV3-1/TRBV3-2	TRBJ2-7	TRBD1	CASSQGPGTGPYEQYF	TGTGCCAGCAGCCAAGGCCCAGGGACAGGCCCCTACGAGCAGTACTTC
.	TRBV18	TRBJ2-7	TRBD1	CASSPFPGTVAYEQYF	TGTGCCAGCTCACCGTTCCCCGGGACAGTAGCCTACGAGCAGTACTTC
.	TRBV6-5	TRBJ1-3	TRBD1	CASSRQGAQGNTIYF	TGTGCCAGCAGTCGACAGGGGGCGCAAGGAAACACCATATATTTT
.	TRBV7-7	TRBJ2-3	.	CASSLGLAGPDTQYF	TGTGCCAGCAGCTTAGGCCTAGCTGGGCCAGATACGCAGTATTTT
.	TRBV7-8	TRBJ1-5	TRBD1	CASSYGTGFLFVNQPQHF	TGTGCCAGCAGCTACGGGACAGGGTTTTTATTTGTCAATCAGCCCCAGCATTTT
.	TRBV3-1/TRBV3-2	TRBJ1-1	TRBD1	CASSPADRQGWTEAFF	TGTGCCAGCAGCCCAGCAGATCGACAGGGGTGGACTGAAGCTTTCTTT
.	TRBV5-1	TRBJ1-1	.	CASTLDRNTEAFF	TGCGCCAGCACCCTCGACAGGAACACTGAAGCTTTCTTT
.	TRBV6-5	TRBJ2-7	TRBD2	CASSGGGSLRLEQYF	TGTGCCAGCAGCGGGGGGGGATCCCTACGGCTCGAGCAGTACTTC
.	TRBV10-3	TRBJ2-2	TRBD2	CAISGSGLAADTGELFF	TGTGCCATCAGTGGCTCGGGACTAGCGGCAGACACCGGGGAGCTGTTTTTT
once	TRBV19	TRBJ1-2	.	CASSPGGERYGYTF	TGTGCCAGTAGTCCAGGCGGGGAAAGGTATGGCTACACCTTC
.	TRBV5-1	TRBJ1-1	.	CASSRKAPQAYMNTEAFF	TGCGCCAGCAGCCGAAAGGCCCCACAGGCCTACATGAACACTGAAGCTTTCTTT
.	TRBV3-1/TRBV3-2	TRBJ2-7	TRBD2	CATGTSGGRPGPYEQYF	TGTGCCACCGGGACTAGCGGGGGCCGGCCTGGCCCCTACGAGCAGTACTTC
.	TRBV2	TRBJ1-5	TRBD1	CASRGDRGEGQPQHF	TGTGCCAGCAGAGGAGACAGGGGTGAGGGTCAGCCCCAGCATTTT
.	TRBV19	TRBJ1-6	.	CATGGGFNSPLHF	TGTGCCACAGGTGGGGGCTTTAATTCACCCCTCCACTTT
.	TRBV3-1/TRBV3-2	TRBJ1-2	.	CASSQVGGSGYGYTF	TGTGCCAGCAGCCAAGTTGGAGGATCTGGCTATGGCTACACCTTC
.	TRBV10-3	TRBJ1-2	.	CAISPTGSLDGYTF	TGTGCCATCAGCCCTACAGGGTCTTTGGATGGCTACACCTTC
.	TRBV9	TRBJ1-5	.	CASSPRGGNQPQHF	TGTGCCAGCAGCCCCCGGGGAGGCAATCAGCCCCAGCATTTT
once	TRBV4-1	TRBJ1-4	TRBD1	CASSRYQQGAGEKLFF	TGCGCCAGCAGCCGTTACCAACAGGGGGCAGGTGAAAAACTGTTTTTT
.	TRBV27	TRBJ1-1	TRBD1	CASSLSRTGIAEAFF	TGTGCCAGCAGTTTATCCCGGACAGGGATTGCTGAAGCTTTCTTT
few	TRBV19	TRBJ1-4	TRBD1	CASSRGRGRQKATNEKLFF	TGTGCCAGTAGTAGGGGCAGGGGGCGGCAGAAAGCAACTAATGAAAAACTGTTTTTT
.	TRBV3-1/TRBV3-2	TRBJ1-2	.	CASTSAGNYGYTF	TGTGCCAGTACCTCGGCGGGGAACTATGGCTACACCTTC